Included here is one TCR beta chain sequence, with context. As originally analysed: Reference gene primer amplification yielded estimated nucleated cell counts. Assay used: immunoSEQ multiplex PCR; TCRdb lists only in-frame clones, some missing. V and J calls and clone size follow that table, whereas D and trimming were derived from the DNA. The repertoire consists of about 110,000 clones, with 90% occurring once and the leading ten covering 4.6%. V was pared by 1 base and J by 1 base, with 9 bases between. Germline values: CDR1 GTSNPN, CDR2 SVGIG (reference sequence). CDR3 length: 14 amino acids. The data derive from a study of blood T cell repertoires in COVID-19.

Sequenced sample: peripheral blood. The sequence was obtained from a woman aged 50 to 60 with acute or convalescent COVID-19. The chain employs TRBV30 and TRBJ2-3; possible D gene TRBD2, 5 bases. Here the CDR3 DNA reads TGTGCCTGGAGTGACGGACTTCGCACAGATACGCAGTATTTT. Translating it yields CAWSDGLRTDTQYF.